The 17 T cell receptor beta chains below come from one sample, sequenced in a study of tumor-infiltrating lymphocytes in primary liver carcinoma (dated by TCRdb to between 2016 and 2019). RNA from unsorted whole blood was extracted with TRIzol reagent, and germline DNA was obtained with the DNeasy Blood & Tissue kit. TCRdb records Illumina HiSeq 2500 as the sequencer. Using a constant-region primer and ProtoScript II reverse transcriptase, TCRbeta-specific cDNA was reverse-transcribed from roughly 460 ng total RNA. TCRbeta libraries were built with three nested multiplex PCR rounds, a slightly modified ARM-PCR procedure. Each of the first two PCR rounds ran for 9 to 11 cycles using multiplex TRBV1-TRBV30 forward primers together with a Cbeta reverse primer. TCRdb reanalyzed the raw reads on its own, using fastp at Q25 for trimming and MiXCR for clone calling, and kept in-frame beta chains. Duplicate CDR3 protein sequences are folded into a single record with the most common DNA and genes. The sample contains some 190,000 distinct CDR3 sequences, roughly 60% of them found a single time. Clones ranked in the top ten supply around 74% of the sample.

The sample taken for sequencing was peripheral blood. The receptors derive from a man aged 35 to 55 with primary liver carcinoma and hepatitis B virus infection.

This clonotype has more than one count but fewer than ten. CDR3 nucleotides: TGTGCCAGCAGTCCTCTTGGAGGCGAACAGCCCCAGCATTTT. It translates to CASSPLGGEQPQHF. The chain recombines TRBV6-5 with TRBJ1-5, with unresolved D. This CDR3 is 14 amino acids long. The V end was cut by 5 bases, the J end by 7 bases, with 15 bases between. Per the germline V gene, CDR1 is MNHEY and CDR2 is SVGAGI.

The table lists this clonotype with many counts. This chain connects TRBV29-1 to TRBJ2-3, with a weak D call TRBD2 (5 bases). V was clipped by 2 bases and J by 6 bases, with 9 bases between them. Germline V gene data show CDR1 as SQVTM and CDR2 as ANQGSEA. The CDR3 is 12 residues long. CDR3 amino acids: CSVERGHDTQYF. CDR3 sequence (DNA): TGCAGCGTTGAACGCGGGCACGATACGCAGTATTTT.

With respect to this clonotype: A read error may be the cause here, since a much bigger clone is one base away. The V gene is TRBV29-1, the J gene TRBJ2-1; weak D call: TRBD1 (5 bases). There are 14 residues in the CDR3. Between the trimmed V and J ends, which lost 5 bases and 8 bases, there was a span of 19 bases. In germline, CDR1 is SQVTM, CDR2 ANQGSEA. Here the CDR3 reads CSVTAQGTFDEQFF. The CDR3 nucleotides are TGCAGCGTTACCGCGCAGGGCACATTCGATGAGCAGTTCTTC.

About this clonotype: The germline gene is not matched at one end of the junction; a read error may be the cause. The J gene is TRBJ2-2, the V gene TRBV7-8, with D possibly matching TRBD2 (5 bases). The CDR3 covers 16 residues. The V gene's germline CDR1 is SGHVS and CDR2 FQNEAQ. In nucleotides, the CDR3 is TGTGTCAGCAGCTTAGAGGCTAGCCCGAACACCGGGGAGCTGTTTTTT. This sequence encodes CVSSLEASPNTGELFF.

A word on this clonotype: At one end, the junction sequence differs from germline, possibly due to a read error. The gene calls are TRBV11-2 and TRBJ2-3; 10 bases are shared with TRBD1. The CDR3 sequence is 15 residues long. In germline, CDR1 is SGHAT, CDR2 FQNNGV. The CDR3 protein is CVSSRTGGRADMQYF. CDR3 nucleotide sequence: TGTGTCAGCAGCCGGACAGGGGGACGGGCAGATATGCAGTATTTT.

This clonotype has a count of ten or more. The chain links TRBV11-2 to TRBJ2-5; D tentatively reads TRBD1 or TRBD2 (6 bases each). Germline V gives CDR1 SGHAT, CDR2 FQNNGV. The ends were cut back, 7 bases at V and 2 bases at J, with 14 bases in the middle. The CDR3 spans 14 residues. The CDR3 bases are TGTGCCAGCAACCAAGGGGGGCAACAAGAGACCCAGTACTTC. Amino acids: CASNQGGQQETQYF.

This clonotype came up a few times. CDR3 in amino acids: CASSFTPGGETQYF. The CDR3, as DNA: TGTGCCAGCAGTTTCACACCCGGGGGTGAGACCCAGTACTTC. The rearrangement joins TRBV12-3 or TRBV12-4 to TRBJ2-5; weak D call: TRBD2 (6 bases). The CDR3 is 14 residues long. The V end lost 3 bases, the J end lost 5 bases, and 13 bases lay between the germline ends.

This clonotype appeared many times. V gene TRBV4-1 combines with J gene TRBJ1-1; D might be TRBD1 (6 bases). Looked up from germline, CDR1 is MGHRA and CDR2 is YSYEKL. V was shortened by 3 bases and J by 4 bases, with 12 bases between the two germline ends. This CDR3 region has 14 residues. CDR3 region: CASSQEGGITEAFF. The CDR3 DNA sequence: TGCGCCAGCAGCCAGGAGGGGGGTATCACTGAAGCTTTCTTT.

A remark on this clonotype: One base away lies a much larger clone, so this may be a sequencing read error. This sequence joins TRBV11-2 and TRBJ2-1, with TRBD2 as a possible D gene (6 bases). Germline loops: CDR1 SGHAT, CDR2 FQNNGV. V dropped 5 bases and J dropped 8 bases, with 25 bases sitting between them. This CDR3 has 17 amino acids. CDR3 amino acids: CASSPTGVVRGYDEQFF. In DNA, the CDR3 is TGTGCCAGCAGCCCGACGGGGGTGGTACGGGGTTACGATGAGCAGTTCTTC.

Notes on this clonotype: The junction departs from the called germline gene at one end, perhaps through a read error. The chain employs TRBV5-1 and TRBJ2-1; D remains ambiguous. Germline CDR1 reads SGHRS; CDR2 reads YFSETQ. The CDR3 sequence is 14 residues long. CDR3 in amino acids: CGSSLRPSSDEQFF. CDR3 coding DNA: TGCGGCAGCAGCTTGCGACCAAGCAGCGATGAGCAGTTCTTC.

This clonotype appeared many times. The chain links TRBV29-1 to TRBJ2-7; D is unresolved. The CDR3 length is 11 residues. The germline gives CDR1 SQVTM, CDR2 ANQGSEA. Trimming shortened V by 4 bases and J by 1 base, and 5 bases separated the two germline ends. The CDR3 region has the DNA TGCAGCGTTGTCGAATCCTACGAGCAGTACTTC. Translating gives CSVVESYEQYF.

Turning to this clonotype: Sequence at one end of the junction differs from germline and may be a read error. The chain is built from TRBV11-1 and TRBJ2-1, with D perhaps matching TRBD1 (6 bases). The CDR3 spans 15 residues. Germline assignment: CDR1 SGHAT and CDR2 FQDESV (reference sequence). CDR3 amino acids: CACSFSGQLYNEQFF. As DNA, the CDR3 is TGTGCCTGCAGCTTCTCCGGACAGCTTTACAATGAACAGTTCTTC.

Concerning this clonotype itself: Mismatch with germline at one junction end may stem from a read error. J is TRBJ2-1 and V is TRBV7-9, with TRBD2 matching 14 bases. This CDR3 contains 17 residues. Germline V gene lookup returns CDR1 SEHNR and CDR2 FQNEAQ (reference sequence). CDR3 amino acids: CASSFRLAGGLYNEKFF. DNA for the CDR3: TGTGCCAGCAGCTTTAGACTAGCGGGAGGGCTTTACAATGAGAAGTTCTTC.

This clonotype appeared once. A read error is likely, as this CDR3 ends without the conserved phenylalanine or tryptophan. This chain joins TRBV12-3 or TRBV12-4 and TRBJ2-2; D is possibly TRBD2 (6 bases). The V and J ends lost 9 bases and 2 bases respectively, with 13 bases between them. The CDR3 totals 14 residues. The CDR3 reads CASTGTDNTGELFL. The CDR3 coding sequence is TGTGCCAGTACCGGGACTGACAACACCGGGGAGCTGTTTCTT.

This chain's CDR3 is CASSFSLGNEQFF. CDR3 sequence (DNA): TGTGCCAGCAGTTTCTCTCTCGGGAATGAGCAGTTCTTC. This chain joins TRBV28 and TRBJ2-1; D gene unclear. Germline V lookup: CDR1 MDHEN, CDR2 SYDVKM. Deletions cut 3 bases from V and 7 bases from J, with 10 bases between. This CDR3 is built from 13 residues. The full variable domain, with the rest looked up from reference TRBV28 and TRBJ2-1, is DVKVTQSSRYLVKRTGEKVFLECVQDMDHENMFWYRQDPGLGLRLIYFSYDVKMKEKGDIPEGYSVSREKKERFSLILESASTNQTSMYLCASSFSLGNEQFFGPGTRLTVL.

As for this clonotype: A much bigger clone sits one base away, suggesting this may be a read error. The chain carries TRBV11-2 and TRBJ2-3, with a tentative D call TRBD2 (6 bases). The CDR3 sequence is 17 residues long. V lost 3 bases, J lost 5 bases, and 21 bases lay in between. Germline values: CDR1 SGHAT, CDR2 FQNNGV. CDR3 residues: CASSFRSGELYGDTQYF. Written as DNA, the CDR3 is TGTGCCAGCAGCTTCCGTTCGGGGGAGTTGTACGGAGATACGCAGTATTTT.

A note on this clonotype: Since a much larger clone is just one base distant, this may be a read error. The chain couples TRBV11-2 to TRBJ2-6, with TRBD1 matching 11 bases. From germline, CDR1 is SGHAT and CDR2 FQNNGV. The CDR3 totals 17 residues. CDR3 sequence (DNA): TGTGTCAGCAATCGGGACAGGGGGATGTTTGGGGCCAACGTCCTGACTTTC. It yields the protein CVSNRDRGMFGANVLTF.